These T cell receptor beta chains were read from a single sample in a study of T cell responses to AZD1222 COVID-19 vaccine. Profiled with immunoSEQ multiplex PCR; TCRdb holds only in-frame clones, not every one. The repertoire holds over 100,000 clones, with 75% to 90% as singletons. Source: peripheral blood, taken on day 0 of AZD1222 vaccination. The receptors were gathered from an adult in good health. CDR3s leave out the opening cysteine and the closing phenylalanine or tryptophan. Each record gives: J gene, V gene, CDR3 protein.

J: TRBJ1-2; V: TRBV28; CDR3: ASTPRRGEGLPYGYT
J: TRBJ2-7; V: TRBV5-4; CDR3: ASSLKAGVAYEQY
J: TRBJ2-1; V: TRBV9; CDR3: ASSVAVAADEQF
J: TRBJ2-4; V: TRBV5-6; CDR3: ASSTGRAKNIQY
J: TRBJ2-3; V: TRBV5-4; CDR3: ASSSDSATSTDTQY
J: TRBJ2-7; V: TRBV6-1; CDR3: ASSESGHEQY
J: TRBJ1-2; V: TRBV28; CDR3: ASSFPLFSGPEGYGYT
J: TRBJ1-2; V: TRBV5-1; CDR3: ASSPDANYGYT
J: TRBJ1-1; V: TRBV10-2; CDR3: ASSDVTLGAF
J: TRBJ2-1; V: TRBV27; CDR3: ASSFRQTSALNEQF